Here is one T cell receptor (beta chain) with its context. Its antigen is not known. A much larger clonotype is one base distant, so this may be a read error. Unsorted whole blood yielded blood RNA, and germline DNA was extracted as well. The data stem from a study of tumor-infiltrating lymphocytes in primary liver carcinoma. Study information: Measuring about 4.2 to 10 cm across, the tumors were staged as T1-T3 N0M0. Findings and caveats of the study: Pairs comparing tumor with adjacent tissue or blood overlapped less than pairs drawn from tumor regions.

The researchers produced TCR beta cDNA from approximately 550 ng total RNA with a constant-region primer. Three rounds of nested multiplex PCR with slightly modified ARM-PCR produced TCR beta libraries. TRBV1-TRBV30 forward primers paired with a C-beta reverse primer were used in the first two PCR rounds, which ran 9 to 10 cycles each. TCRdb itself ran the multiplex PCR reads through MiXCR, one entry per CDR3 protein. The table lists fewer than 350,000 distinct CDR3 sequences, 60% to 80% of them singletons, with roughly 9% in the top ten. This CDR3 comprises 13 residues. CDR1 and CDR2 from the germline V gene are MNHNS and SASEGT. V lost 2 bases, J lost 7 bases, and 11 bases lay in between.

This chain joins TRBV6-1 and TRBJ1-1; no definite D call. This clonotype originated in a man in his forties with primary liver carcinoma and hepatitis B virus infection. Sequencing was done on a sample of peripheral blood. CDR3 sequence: CASSEPPGNEAFF. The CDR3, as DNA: TGTGCCAGCAGTGAACCACCGGGTAATGAAGCTTTCTTT.